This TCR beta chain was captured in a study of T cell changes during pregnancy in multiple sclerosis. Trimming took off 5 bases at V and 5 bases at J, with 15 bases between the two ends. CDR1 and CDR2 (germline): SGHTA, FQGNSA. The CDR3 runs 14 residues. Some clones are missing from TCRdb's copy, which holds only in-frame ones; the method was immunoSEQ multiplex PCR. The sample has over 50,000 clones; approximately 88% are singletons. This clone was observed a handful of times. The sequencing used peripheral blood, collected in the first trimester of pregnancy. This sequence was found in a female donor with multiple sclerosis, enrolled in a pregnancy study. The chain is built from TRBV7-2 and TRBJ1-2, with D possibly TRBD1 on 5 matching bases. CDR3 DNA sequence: TGTGCCAGCAGCCTCCCTCATAGGGGATATGGCTACACCTTC. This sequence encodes CASSLPHRGYGYTF.